The rows below give T cell receptor beta chains drawn from one sample of a study of glioma-infiltrating T cells. Each CDR3 protein gets one entry after TCRdb re-called the multiplex PCR reads with MiXCR. The sample has around 140,000 distinct CDR3 sequences, around 42% seen once. Sequencing used glioma tissue, nonneoplastic brain tissue, or PBMCs (not recorded which). Every receptor here comes from a human donor with low-grade glioma or glioblastoma, undergoing nonglioma brain surgery, or in good health (not recorded which). Each CDR3 is given with its conserved first and last residue. A D gene is named only where the DNA matches it firmly. Clone size is not always given. Where it is, it says once, few, many or a class for expanded clones.

CDR3,DNA,size,V,J,D
CSVVPPNTEDFF,TGCAGTGTAGTCCCCCCAAACACTGAAGATTTCTTT,.,TRBV20-1,TRBJ1-1,.
CASSFKGGDTEAFF,TGTGCCAGCAGCTTTAAGGGTGGAGACACTGAAGCTTTCTTT,few,TRBV7-8,TRBJ1-1,.
CASSLAGQGTQPQHF,TGTGCCAGCAGCCTCGCCGGACAGGGGACTCAGCCCCAGCATTTT,few,TRBV3-1,TRBJ1-5,TRBD1
CASSSRDGMNTEAFF,TGCGCCAGCAGCTCCCGGGACGGCATGAACACTGAAGCTTTCTTT,few,TRBV5-1,TRBJ1-1,.
CASRPPGTSTDTQYF,TGTGCCAGCAGACCCCCCGGGACGAGCACAGATACGCAGTATTTT,.,TRBV4-2,TRBJ2-3,.
CATSGYSARGPYEQYF,TGTGCCACCAGTGGGTATTCCGCCCGCGGCCCCTACGAGCAGTACTTC,few,TRBV27,TRBJ2-7,.
CASSRTGNNSPLHF,TGTGCCAGCAGCCGGACAGGAAATAATTCACCCCTCCACTTT,few,TRBV11-1,TRBJ1-6,TRBD1
CATSRPTRTGELFF,TGTGCCACCAGCAGACCTACCAGAACCGGGGAGCTGTTTTTT,.,TRBV15,TRBJ2-2,.
CASSFSTGEAFF,TGTGCCAGCAGCTTCAGTACAGGTGAAGCTTTCTTT,.,TRBV5-4,TRBJ1-1,.
CASKQSGTAADEQYF,TGTGCCAGCAAACAATCCGGGACCGCCGCCGACGAGCAGTACTTC,.,TRBV7-9,TRBJ2-7,.
CSASKVSEQYF,TGCAGTGCTAGTAAAGTTAGCGAGCAGTACTTC,few,TRBV20-1,TRBJ2-7,.
CASSKILAGGHEQFF,TGTGCCAGCAGTAAAATACTAGCGGGGGGCCATGAGCAGTTCTTC,.,TRBV6-1,TRBJ2-1,TRBD2
CASSLGDIAREQFF,TGTGCCAGCAGCTTAGGGGATATTGCGAGGGAGCAGTTCTTC,.,TRBV7-9,TRBJ2-1,.
CAISEKETNYGYTF,TGTGCCATCAGTGAGAAGGAAACAAACTATGGCTACACCTTC,.,TRBV10-3,TRBJ1-2,.
CASSFRTRNTEAFF,TGTGCCAGCAGTTTCCGGACTCGGAACACTGAAGCTTTCTTT,few,TRBV7-2,TRBJ1-1,.
CASTPQGGDNEQFF,TGTGCCAGCACCCCCCAGGGGGGTGACAATGAGCAGTTCTTC,few,TRBV7-9,TRBJ2-1,.